The present TCR beta chain was sequenced within a study of blood T cell repertoires in COVID-19. Study at large: COVID-19 samples collected from the United States, Italy and Spain covered acute and convalescent phases. PBMCs, B-cell-depleted T cells, or T cells provided the cDNA or gDNA that made up the material.

Authors' methods: Counts of nucleated cells, estimated from reference gene primer amplification, were obtained. Method: immunoSEQ multiplex PCR; TCRdb's copy keeps in-frame clones and lacks some. The V and J calls and clone size were taken over from that table, and D and trimming were inferred from the DNA. The table has 280,000 or so clones, approximately 83% seen once. Germline loops: CDR1 GTSNPN, CDR2 SVGIG (reference sequence). The CDR3 is 14 residues long. V was pared by 2 bases and J by 5 bases, with 15 bases between. Sequencing was performed on peripheral blood. This rearrangement joins TRBV30 to TRBJ1-1; no clear D. The sequence was obtained from a woman aged 25 to 45 who had recovered from COVID-19. The CDR3 DNA reads as TGTGCCTGGAGTTTAGGTGGAGGGAGAACTGAAGCTTTCTTT. It translates to CAWSLGGGRTEAFF.